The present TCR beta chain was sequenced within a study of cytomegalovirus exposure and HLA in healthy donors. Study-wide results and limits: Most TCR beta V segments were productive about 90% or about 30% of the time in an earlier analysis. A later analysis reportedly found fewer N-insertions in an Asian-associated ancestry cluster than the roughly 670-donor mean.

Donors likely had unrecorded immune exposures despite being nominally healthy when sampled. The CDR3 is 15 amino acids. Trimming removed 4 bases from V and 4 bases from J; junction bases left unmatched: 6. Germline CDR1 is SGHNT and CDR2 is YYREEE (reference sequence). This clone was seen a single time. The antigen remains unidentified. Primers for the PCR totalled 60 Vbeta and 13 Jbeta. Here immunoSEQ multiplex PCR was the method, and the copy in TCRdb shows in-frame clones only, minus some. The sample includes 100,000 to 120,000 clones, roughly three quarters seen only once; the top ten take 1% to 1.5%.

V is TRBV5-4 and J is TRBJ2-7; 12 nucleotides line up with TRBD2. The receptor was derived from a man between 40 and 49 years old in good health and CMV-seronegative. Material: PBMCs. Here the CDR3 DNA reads TGTGCCAGCAGCCCCCAAGGGACTAGCGGGTACGAGCAGTACTTC. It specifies CASSPQGTSGYEQYF.